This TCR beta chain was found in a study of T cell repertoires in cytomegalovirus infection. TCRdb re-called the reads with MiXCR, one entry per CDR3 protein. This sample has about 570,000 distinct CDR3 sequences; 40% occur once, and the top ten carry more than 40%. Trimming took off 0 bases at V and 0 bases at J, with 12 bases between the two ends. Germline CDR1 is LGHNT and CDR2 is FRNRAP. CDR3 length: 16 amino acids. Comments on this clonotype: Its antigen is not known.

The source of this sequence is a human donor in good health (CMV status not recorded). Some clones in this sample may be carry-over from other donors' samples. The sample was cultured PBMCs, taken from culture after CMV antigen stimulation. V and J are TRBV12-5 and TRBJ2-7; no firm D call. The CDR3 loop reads CASGLVLNKLSYEQYF. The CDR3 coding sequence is TGTGCTAGTGGTTTGGTACTAAACAAACTCTCCTACGAGCAGTACTTC.